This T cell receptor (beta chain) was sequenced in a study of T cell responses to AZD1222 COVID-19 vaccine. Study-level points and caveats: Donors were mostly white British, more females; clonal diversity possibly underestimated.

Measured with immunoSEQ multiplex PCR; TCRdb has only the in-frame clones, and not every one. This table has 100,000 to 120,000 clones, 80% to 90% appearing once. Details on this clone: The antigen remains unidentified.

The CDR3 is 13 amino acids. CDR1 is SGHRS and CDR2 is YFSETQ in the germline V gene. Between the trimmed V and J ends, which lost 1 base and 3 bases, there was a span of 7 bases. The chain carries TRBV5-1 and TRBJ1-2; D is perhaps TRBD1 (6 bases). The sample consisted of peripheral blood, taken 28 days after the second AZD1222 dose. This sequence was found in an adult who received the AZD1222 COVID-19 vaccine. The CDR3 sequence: CASSLNRDYGYTF. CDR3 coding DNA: TGCGCCAGCAGCTTGAACAGGGACTATGGCTACACCTTC.